The 25 T cell receptor beta chains below were found in one sample sequenced in a study of blood T cell repertoires in COVID-19. Profiling relied on immunoSEQ multiplex PCR, and the TCRdb table lists in-frame clones only, not all of them. The table records 250,000 or so clones, 84% of them present only once. Input material: PBMCs or T cells enriched from blood (not recorded which). These receptors were collected from a man aged 55 to 70 who had recovered from COVID-19.

V gene TRBV11-2 combines with J gene TRBJ2-1; 10 bases align to TRBD2. CDR1 SGHAT and CDR2 FQNNGV come from the germline V gene. This CDR3 contains 14 residues. After removal of 4 bases from V and 12 bases from J, the junction contained 9 bases not matched to a gene. CDR3 region: CASSSIAGGARQFF. CDR3 DNA sequence: TGTGCCAGCAGCTCCATAGCGGGGGGAGCCCGGCAGTTCTTC.

The V call is TRBV18, the J call TRBJ2-5, with a tentative D call TRBD2 (7 bases). The CDR3 has 14 residues. The germline V gene has CDR1 KGHSH and CDR2 LQKENI. Trimming left V 6 bases short and J 6 bases short, with 17 bases between. CDR3 in amino acids: CASSRNGGLQTQYF. Written as DNA, the CDR3 is TGTGCCAGCTCGCGAAACGGGGGGCTGCAGACCCAGTACTTC.

The chain links TRBV7-2 to TRBJ1-4; TRBD1 aligns across 7 bases. The CDR3 consists of 13 residues. Trimming cost V 5 bases and J 8 bases; bases outside gene matches: 5. The V gene's germline CDR1 is SGHTA and CDR2 FQGNSA. The CDR3 loop is CASSVGGEEKLFF. The CDR3 bases are TGTGCCAGCAGCGTAGGGGGCGAGGAAAAACTGTTTTTT.

This clone has just one count. The sample contains more than one DNA sequence encoding this CDR3. The chain has TRBV18 and TRBJ2-7; 9 bases are a match to TRBD1. Germline assignment: CDR1 KGHSH and CDR2 LQKENI. CDR3 length: 14 amino acids. With 2 bases clipped from V and 4 bases from J, the junction kept 3 bases outside the gene matches. The CDR3 DNA is TGTGCCAGCTCACCAACAGGGGGCAGTTACGAGCAGTACTTC. Its protein product is CASSPTGGSYEQYF.

The chain couples TRBV5-1 to TRBJ2-1; D is ambiguous. Germline lookup yields CDR1 SGHRS and CDR2 YFSETQ. CDR3 length: 14 residues. Trimming shortened V by 5 bases and J by 5 bases, and 14 bases separated the two germline ends. DNA of the CDR3: TGCGCCAGCAGGGATGCGGTCAAAAACAATGAGCAGTTCTTC. Its protein is CASRDAVKNNEQFF.

V usage is TRBV3-1 (or the pseudogene TRBV3-2) and J usage is TRBJ2-3, with D perhaps matching TRBD1 (6 bases). This CDR3 has 16 amino acids. V was trimmed by 3 bases and J by 0 bases, leaving 13 bases between them. CDR1 is LGHDT and CDR2 is YNNKEL in the germline V gene (reference sequence). In DNA form, the CDR3 reads TGTGCCAGCAGCCACCAACAGGGACGGAGCACAGATACGCAGTATTTT. Amino acid sequence: CASSHQQGRSTDTQYF.

The genes are TRBV2 and TRBJ1-2; 7 bases line up with TRBD1. Germline CDR1 and CDR2: SNHLY and FYNNEI. V trimming: 4 bases; J trimming: 2 bases; junction bases outside the gene matches: 1. The CDR3 is 13 residues long. The CDR3 coding sequence is TGTGCCAGCAGTGCAGGGGGGAACTATGGCTACACCTTC. It translates to CASSAGGNYGYTF.

This clone was detected a few times. The gene calls are TRBV3-1 (or the pseudogene TRBV3-2) and TRBJ2-1; D possibly corresponds to TRBD2 (6 bases). The CDR3 contains 16 residues. The germline V gene encodes CDR1 LGHDT and CDR2 YNNKEL (reference sequence). V gave up 0 bases and J gave up 3 bases, with 12 bases separating them. The CDR3 sequence is CASSQDAGPIYNEQFF. The CDR3 DNA reads TGTGCCAGCAGCCAAGATGCGGGGCCGATCTACAATGAGCAGTTCTTC.

This clone appeared once. The V call is TRBV7-2, the J call TRBJ1-2, with 8 bases identical to TRBD1. In germline, CDR1 is SGHTA, CDR2 FQGNSA. The CDR3 extends over 16 amino acids. The V gene end was trimmed by 1 base and the J gene end by 8 bases; junction bases not matched to a gene: 12. The chain's CDR3 is CASSLDPGQAARGYTF. In DNA, the CDR3 is TGTGCCAGCAGCTTAGATCCGGGACAGGCCGCCCGCGGCTACACCTTC.

The chain couples TRBV10-3 to TRBJ1-2; 7 nucleotides match TRBD1. The CDR3 spans 13 residues. Per germline, CDR1 ENHRY and CDR2 SYGVKD. Unmatched junction bases numbered 6, after V lost 6 bases and J lost 5 bases. The CDR3 loop reads CAISGQAGYGYTF. The CDR3 bases are TGTGCCATCAGCGGACAGGCTGGGTATGGCTACACCTTC.

A few counts support this clone. CDR3 DNA sequence: TGCGCCAGCTCAATGGACAGCTCCTACAATGAGCAGTTCTTC. Its protein is CASSMDSSYNEQFF. The chain carries TRBV5-1 and TRBJ2-1, with TRBD1 as a possible D gene (6 bases). CDR3 size: 14 residues. The V gene's germline CDR1 is SGHRS and CDR2 YFSETQ. Trimming pared 7 bases from V and 0 bases from J, leaving 11 bases between.

The V call is TRBV19, the J call TRBJ1-6; 8 nucleotides match TRBD1. The length of the CDR3 is 16 residues. V trimming: 6 bases; J trimming: 7 bases; junction bases outside the gene matches: 11. Per the germline V gene, CDR1 is LNHDA and CDR2 is SQIVND (reference sequence). This CDR3 is CASSLPPDRANSPLHF. The CDR3 DNA follows: TGTGCCAGTAGCCTGCCGCCGGACAGGGCAAATTCACCCCTCCACTTT. The entire variable domain, with the rest obtained from reference TRBV19 and TRBJ1-6, is as follows: DGGITQSPKYLFRKEGQNVTLSCEQNLNHDAMYWYRQDPGQGLRLIYYSQIVNDFQKGDIAEGYSVSREKKESFPLTVTSAQKNPTAFYLCASSLPPDRANSPLHFGNGTRLTVT.

V gene TRBV5-5 combines with J gene TRBJ2-7; TRBD1 agrees at 8 bases. Germline CDR1 SGHKS, CDR2 YYEKEE (reference sequence). J gave up 5 bases and V 5 bases, and 9 bases lay outside the gene matches. There are 14 residues in the CDR3. The CDR3 protein is CASSYGQGINEQYF. The CDR3 DNA sequence: TGTGCCAGCAGTTATGGACAGGGAATTAACGAGCAGTACTTC.

The V call is TRBV15, the J call TRBJ1-2, with 7 positions matching TRBD1. J was trimmed by 3 bases and V by 4 bases; bases with no gene match: 8. The CDR3 contains 15 residues. Germline CDR1 LNHNV, CDR2 YYDKDF (reference sequence). The DNA of the CDR3 is TGTGCCACCAGCAAGGGGGCTTCGAGGGACTATGGCTACACCTTC. Encoded protein: CATSKGASRDYGYTF.

This clone occurred once. The chain combines TRBV3-1 (or the pseudogene TRBV3-2) with TRBJ1-2; the match to TRBD1 covers 10 bases. Trimming cost V 2 bases and J 4 bases; bases outside gene matches: 4. The V gene's germline CDR1 is LGHDT and CDR2 YNNKEL (reference sequence). The CDR3 contains 15 residues. The CDR3 reads CASSQLGQGGYGYTF. The CDR3 coding sequence is TGTGCCAGCAGCCAACTCGGACAGGGGGGCTATGGCTACACCTTC.

The chain carries TRBV5-4 and TRBJ1-1; D perhaps matches TRBD1 (6 bases). Trimming cost V 2 bases and J 6 bases, with 8 bases left between them. Germline CDR1 SGHNT, CDR2 YYREEE (reference sequence). This CDR3 has 12 amino acids. CDR3 region: CASSFNRAEAFF. The CDR3 nucleotides read TGTGCCAGCAGCTTCAACAGGGCTGAAGCTTTCTTT. Based on the CDR3 plus reference TRBV5-4 and TRBJ1-1, the full variable domain is ETGVTQSPTHLIKTRGQQVTLRCSSQSGHNTVSWYQQALGQGPQFIFQYYREEENGRGNFPPRFSGLQFPNYSSELNVNALELDDSALYLCASSFNRAEAFFGQGTRLTVV.

V and J are TRBV11-3 and TRBJ1-1; D may be TRBD1 (6 bases). The CDR3 runs to 13 residues. Trimming took off 5 bases at V and 1 base at J, with 8 bases between the two ends. CDR1 is SGHNT and CDR2 is YENEEA in the germline V gene. DNA of the CDR3: TGTGCCAGCAGCGTACAGGGGAACACTGAAGCTTTCTTT. Amino acids: CASSVQGNTEAFF.

The rearrangement joins TRBV7-8 to TRBJ2-7; 9 bases align to TRBD1. CDR3 size: 15 residues. Per the germline V gene, CDR1 is SGHVS and CDR2 is FQNEAQ. Trimming cost V 5 bases and J 3 bases; bases outside gene matches: 8. The CDR3 protein is CASSALGQGNYEQYF. Here the CDR3 DNA reads TGTGCCAGCAGCGCGCTGGGACAGGGCAACTACGAGCAGTACTTC.

The chain links TRBV7-9 to TRBJ1-3; D not certain. This CDR3 is built from 16 residues. Trimming took off 5 bases at V and 0 bases at J, with 14 bases between the two ends. Germline CDR1 and CDR2: SEHNR and FQNEAQ (reference sequence). In DNA form, the CDR3 reads TGTGCCAGCAGCCCGATGGCTCTCACCTCTGGAAACACCATATATTTT. It yields the protein CASSPMALTSGNTIYF.

This clone was counted a single time. The rearrangement links TRBV2 to TRBJ1-2, with D possibly being TRBD1 (5 bases). The V end lost 1 base, the J end lost 2 bases, and 8 bases lay between the germline ends. Germline CDR1 is SNHLY and CDR2 is FYNNEI. The CDR3 runs to 14 residues. CDR3 DNA sequence: TGTGCCAGCAGTGAAGAGGCAGGGAACTATGGCTACACCTTC. Translated: CASSEEAGNYGYTF.

This chain joins TRBV4-3 and TRBJ1-5; TRBD1 matches at 7 bases. The V segment lost 8 bases and the J segment 0 bases; nucleotides outside the gene matches: 10. CDR1 LGHNA and CDR2 YSLEER come from the germline V gene. The CDR3 is 16 residues long. CDR3 bases: TGCGCCAGCGGACGAACCTACAGGGGTAGCAATCAGCCCCAGCATTTT. The encoded protein is CASGRTYRGSNQPQHF.

V usage is TRBV18 and J usage is TRBJ1-5; 8 bases match TRBD1. Per germline, CDR1 KGHSH and CDR2 LQKENI. V was pared by 2 bases and J by 2 bases, with 11 bases of the junction left unmatched. CDR3 size: 18 residues. CDR3 sequence: CASSPIRKQGVGNQPQHF. The CDR3 nucleotides read TGTGCCAGCTCACCAATAAGGAAACAGGGGGTTGGCAATCAGCCCCAGCATTTT.

The CDR3 DNA sequence: TGTGCCAGCAGCCAACATCATGACAGCTCCTACGAGCAGTACTTC. Its translation: CASSQHHDSSYEQYF. V usage is TRBV3-1 (or the pseudogene TRBV3-2) and J usage is TRBJ2-7; the D gene is possibly TRBD1 (5 bases). This CDR3 is 15 amino acids long. The germline V gene encodes CDR1 LGHDT and CDR2 YNNKEL (reference sequence). V was clipped by 2 bases and J by 0 bases, with 11 bases between them.

The rearrangement joins TRBV2 to TRBJ1-5; possibly TRBD1 for D (6 bases). Per the germline V gene, CDR1 is SNHLY and CDR2 is FYNNEI. This CDR3 comprises 14 residues. Trimming took off 4 bases at V and 4 bases at J, with 11 bases between the two ends. The DNA for the CDR3 is TGTGCCAGCAGTGCACAGGGTCCTAATCAGCCCCAGCATTTT. Translating gives CASSAQGPNQPQHF. The full variable domain, with the rest looked up from reference TRBV2 and TRBJ1-5, is EPEVTQTPSHQVTQMGQEVILRCVPISNHLYFYWYRQILGQKVEFLVSFYNNEISEKSEIFDDQFSVERPDGSNFTLKIRSTKLEDSAMYFCASSAQGPNQPQHFGDGTRLSIL.

J is TRBJ1-2 and V is TRBV5-1; D unresolved. V lost 0 bases, J lost 2 bases, and 8 bases lay in between. This CDR3 is 14 amino acids long. The germline CDR1 and CDR2 sequences are SGHRS and YFSETQ. The CDR3, as DNA: TGCGCCAGCAGCTTGGGTGGGGAGAACTATGGCTACACCTTC. This sequence encodes CASSLGGENYGYTF.